This T cell receptor (beta chain) was sequenced for a study of T cells in tuberculosis. Study-wide background: IGRA-negative adolescents, IGRA-positive adolescents with latent tuberculosis and adults with active tuberculosis formed this South African cohort. Blood was taken before or within 7 days of anti-tuberculosis therapy.

The V gene end was trimmed by 6 bases and the J gene end by 3 bases; junction bases not matched to a gene: 7. Germline V gene data show CDR1 as MNHNS and CDR2 as SASEGT. CDR3 length equals 14 residues. A remark on this clone: The antigen is undetermined.

Study results and limitations: Active tuberculosis TCR-alpha repertoires lay closer to GMM-specific TCRs than IGRA-negative controls, suggesting clonal expansion.

As for time point: new active TB diagnosis, blood taken before or within 7 days of starting treatment. Clones were sequenced by immunoSEQ multiplex PCR, and TCRdb holds only the in-frame ones, with some missing. The sample lists tens of thousands of clones, 90% to 95% occurring once. This sequence joins TRBV6-1 and TRBJ2-7; 8 nucleotides align to TRBD1. This TCR was sampled from an adult with tuberculosis. The sample consisted of PBMCs, taken at tuberculosis diagnosis. In DNA, the CDR3 is TGTGCCAGCAGGGACAGGGCGTTTAGCTACGAGCAGTACTTC. Its protein is CASRDRAFSYEQYF.